The 14 T cell receptor beta chains presented below share a single source sample, sequenced in a study of T cell responses to AZD1222 COVID-19 vaccine. Method: immunoSEQ multiplex PCR; TCRdb's copy keeps in-frame clones and lacks some. The table includes 100,000 to 150,000 clones, roughly 88% detected once. The specimen was peripheral blood, collected on day 0 of MenACWY control vaccination. Receptors originate from an adult in good health.

The J gene is TRBJ2-7, the V gene TRBV5-1; no reliable D call. Trimming stripped 0 bases from V and 5 bases from J, with 21 bases between. The CDR3 runs to 17 residues. The germline V gene encodes CDR1 SGHRS and CDR2 YFSETQ. The CDR3, as DNA: TGCGCCAGCAGCTTGGTGCAGTTGGGCGCCTTATTGGACGAGCAGTACTTC. It yields the protein CASSLVQLGALLDEQYF.

CDR3 in amino acids: CASKIGGIAGELFF. The CDR3 DNA follows: TGTGCCAGCAAAATTGGAGGGATTGCCGGGGAGCTGTTTTTT. V and J are TRBV5-6 and TRBJ2-2; possible D gene TRBD2, 6 bases. The ends were cut back, 6 bases at V and 6 bases at J, with 15 bases in the middle. This CDR3 contains 14 residues. The germline V gene has CDR1 SGHDT and CDR2 YYEEEE.

The rearrangement links TRBV30 to TRBJ2-2; no clear D gene. CDR1 GTSNPN and CDR2 SVGIG come from the germline V gene (reference sequence). V lost 0 bases and J lost 10, with 9 bases in between. The length of the CDR3 is 12 residues. The CDR3 here is CAWSVRPEELFF. The CDR3 nucleotides are TGTGCCTGGAGTGTACGACCGGAGGAGCTGTTTTTT.

The chain recombines TRBV7-9 with TRBJ1-2; D is possibly TRBD1 (6 bases). V lost 5 bases and J 3 bases, leaving 13 bases between the germline ends. Germline-derived CDR1 and CDR2 are SEHNR and FQNEAQ (reference sequence). The CDR3 is 14 amino acids. The CDR3 bases are TGTGCCAGCAGCCGCAGGGACACTGACTATGGCTACACCTTC. Translated, it gives CASSRRDTDYGYTF.

The chain links TRBV2 to TRBJ1-5; D remains unclear. CDR1 is SNHLY and CDR2 is FYNNEI in the germline V gene. Trimming took 6 bases from V and 0 from J, leaving 12 bases between them. The CDR3 length is 15 residues. CDR3 nucleotides: TGTGCCAGCAGGGCCGTGAAGAATAGCAATCAGCCCCAGCATTTT. It is translated as CASRAVKNSNQPQHF. Filled out from reference TRBV2 and TRBJ1-5, the complete variable domain reads EPEVTQTPSHQVTQMGQEVILRCVPISNHLYFYWYRQILGQKVEFLVSFYNNEISEKSEIFDDQFSVERPDGSNFTLKIRSTKLEDSAMYFCASRAVKNSNQPQHFGDGTRLSIL.

This rearrangement joins TRBV2 to TRBJ1-4, with TRBD1 matching 9 bases. Germline values: CDR1 SNHLY, CDR2 FYNNEI. The V and J ends lost 5 bases and 5 bases, in that order; junction bases with no gene match: 6. This CDR3 has 15 amino acids. The CDR3 DNA reads TGTGCCAGCAGTCCTGGGGGGACAGGGAATGAAAAACTGTTTTTT. It codes for CASSPGGTGNEKLFF.

This sequence joins TRBV2 and TRBJ1-1; possibly TRBD1 for D (5 bases). The V gene's germline CDR1 is SNHLY and CDR2 FYNNEI. The CDR3 is made up of 15 amino acids. Trimming stripped 3 bases from V and 1 base from J, with 12 bases between. CDR3 sequence reads: CASSEPWGGNTEAFF. CDR3 in DNA: TGTGCCAGCAGTGAGCCGTGGGGCGGGAACACTGAAGCTTTCTTT.

The V call is TRBV5-1, the J call TRBJ2-1; the D gene could be TRBD1 or TRBD2 (5 bases each). With 5 bases removed from V and 7 bases from J, the gap between germline ends came to 25 bases. Germline lookup yields CDR1 SGHRS and CDR2 YFSETQ. The CDR3 extends over 17 amino acids. In DNA form, the CDR3 reads TGCGCCAGCAGTTACGACGGGCTCCCGGGACCGGGTAATGAGCAGTTCTTC. This encodes CASSYDGLPGPGNEQFF.

V is TRBV5-4 and J is TRBJ2-3; D gene unclear. Germline loops: CDR1 SGHNT, CDR2 YYREEE (reference sequence). This CDR3 is 15 amino acids long. The V and J ends lost 1 base and 0 bases respectively, with 9 bases between them. CDR3 coding DNA: TGTGCCAGCAGCTTGCCGGGCGCGAGCACAGATACGCAGTATTTT. It yields the protein CASSLPGASTDTQYF.

The chain employs TRBV18 and TRBJ2-5; possible D gene TRBD2, 5 bases. Per germline, CDR1 KGHSH and CDR2 LQKENI. Trimming shortened V by 4 bases and J by 5 bases, and 17 bases separated the two germline ends. CDR3 size: 15 residues. CDR3 in DNA: TGTGCCAGCTCACAACCGGGAAGGCCGGTGGAGACCCAGTACTTC. This sequence encodes CASSQPGRPVETQYF.

The rearrangement joins TRBV9 to TRBJ1-1; 7 bases map to TRBD1. Germline values: CDR1 SGDLS, CDR2 YYNGEE. This CDR3 has 17 amino acids. Unmatched junction bases numbered 13, after V lost 4 bases and J lost 1 base. CDR3 amino acids: CASSPRGGGTANTEAFF. DNA for the CDR3: TGTGCCAGCAGCCCACGAGGGGGGGGGACAGCGAACACTGAAGCTTTCTTT.

V is TRBV2 and J is TRBJ2-1; TRBD2 agrees at 7 bases. V dropped 6 bases and J dropped 10; count of bases not matched to a gene: 18. This CDR3 is built from 16 residues. Per germline, CDR1 SNHLY and CDR2 FYNNEI. The CDR3 coding sequence is TGTGCCAGCAGGACCCGACCGGGAGGCCCGAGCGGGGAGCAGTTCTTC. The encoded protein is CASRTRPGGPSGEQFF.

This sequence joins TRBV18 and TRBJ1-1; D perhaps matches TRBD1 (5 bases). CDR1 is KGHSH and CDR2 is LQKENI in the germline V gene. V lost 3 bases and J 4 bases, leaving 15 bases between the germline ends. The CDR3 has 15 amino acids. DNA of the CDR3: TGTGCCAGCTCACCCCAGGGAAGAGGAGGCACTGAAGCTTTCTTT. This translates into CASSPQGRGGTEAFF.

The rearrangement joins TRBV9 to TRBJ2-1; possible D gene TRBD1, 5 bases. Trimming took off 0 bases at V and 5 bases at J, with 12 bases between the two ends. This CDR3 contains 15 residues. Looked up from germline, CDR1 is SGDLS and CDR2 is YYNGEE. CDR3: CASSVDEDTDNEQFF. The CDR3 coding sequence is TGTGCCAGCAGCGTAGATGAGGACACCGACAATGAGCAGTTCTTC.